The clone carrying this TCR beta chain was detected only a few times. Antigen: not known. Profiling relied on immunoSEQ multiplex PCR, and the TCRdb table lists in-frame clones only, not all of them. The sample lists 50,000 or so clones, more than 75% seen once, with 5% to 6.5% in the top ten. V was cut by 1 base and J by 7 bases, with 10 bases left in between. The CDR3 has 13 residues. From germline, CDR1 is MGHRA and CDR2 YSYEKL. The record originates from a study of vaccination effects on CD4 cells after COVID-19. Study outcomes and limitations: Healthy vaccinees' vaccine-induced clones included only 1 of 255 that recognized common cold coronaviruses. In the late period after vaccination, infection- and vaccine-induced clones contracted markedly.

ViraFEST used viral peptide pools to expand antigen-specific CD4+ T cells before sequencing. Having been cultured for about 10 days, the cells underwent CD4+ T cell isolation. Vaccinees lacked prior SARS-CoV-2 infection and tested negative for nucleocapsid antibodies. Wells each received 1.5 million to 2.5 million PBMC, cultured with approximately 10 IU/ml IL-2 and 9.5 to 10 ug/ml peptides. The genes are TRBV4-1 and TRBJ1-2; D is unresolved. The sequencing used CD4+ T cells from PBMCs cultured with HCoV-OC43 spike peptides, collected before COVID-19 vaccination. Subset specified: HCoV-OC43 spike overlapping peptide pool stimulation. The source is a human donor who received a COVID-19 vaccine. CDR3 sequence: CASSQASGVGYTF. In nucleotides, the CDR3 is TGCGCCAGCAGCCAAGCCTCCGGGGTTGGCTACACCTTC.